This T cell receptor beta chain was found in a study of T cells in narcolepsy (dated by TCRdb to about 2018). Concerning the study at large: Patients with narcolepsy type 1 or type 2 (NT1, NT2) were enrolled in the study together with healthy control donors. The study used TCR Vbeta sequencing to track clonotypes in blood and CSF while looking for autoreactive T cells in narcolepsy patients that target self-antigens of hypocretin neurons (hypocretin, TRIB2). General findings and caveats noted by the study authors: Plots comparing CSF and blood CD4+ T cell clonotypes from the same patient highlighted HCRT-specific and TRIB2-specific autoreactive clonotypes. Patients and controls had similar numbers of sequenced blood memory CD4+ clonotypes, with averages of some 40,000 in patients and 30,000 to 35,000 in controls. Some blood memory CD4+ repertoires from patients and controls contained no sequences matching autoreactive T cell clones. Autoreactive clonotypes were reported to be detected serially in the blood of the same patients and of different patients, but not in the blood of healthy controls.

For TCR Vbeta sequencing, memory CD4+ T cells were sorted ex vivo from the peripheral blood of narcolepsy patients and healthy controls. To prepare the library, the immunoSEQ multiplex PCR assay was applied. TCRdb mirrors the immuneACCESS table, restricted to in-frame sequences. Some clones are absent from its copies; in checked studies, under half trace to an unresolved V gene, and the reason for the others is unknown. A total of about 25,000 clones appear in this sample, approximately 80% of them only once. Roughly 0.76% of the sample is held by the ten biggest clonotypes. Worth noting for this clone: This clone's antigen is unknown. There are no base qualities to consult, and no much larger clone falls within one base.

V has 4 bases trimmed and J has 12 bases trimmed; junction bases matching no gene number 10. CDR1 LNHNV and CDR2 YYDKDF were looked up in the germline V gene (reference sequence). From the cysteine up to the phenylalanine, the CDR3 has a length of 15 residues. The kept DNA is CDR3 alone, 45 bases in frame from the first base. The sequence was obtained from a human donor with narcolepsy. Recombination linked TRBV15 to TRBJ2-1; 12 junctional bases match TRBD2. Material: CD45RA- memory CD4+ T cells from PBMCs. The sample's cell subset or site label, in plain terms: memory T cells sorted ex vivo from peripheral blood. The CDR3 in this case is CATSTGLAGLTPQFF. At the DNA level, the sequence is TGTGCCACCAGCACAGGACTAGCGGGGCTAACCCCGCAGTTCTTC.